These T cell receptor beta chains were read from a single sample in a study of blood T cell repertoires in COVID-19. Using immunoSEQ multiplex PCR, the repertoire was profiled, and TCRdb retains in-frame clones only, with some absent. The sample shows 200,000 to 250,000 clones, about 81% of them seen only once. Material: peripheral blood. The receptors stem from a woman between 70 and 85 years old with COVID-19, enrolled during active disease. Both conserved end residues are part of each CDR3. Each record gives: J gene, V gene, D gene, clone size, CDR3 DNA, CDR3 protein. A D gene is named only where the DNA matches it firmly. A row's size may be missing; if present it is once, few, many or a size class.

TRBJ1-3	TRBV19	.	.	TGTGCCAGTAGTAGGGAGTACGGTCTAACAGGAAACACCATATATTTT	CASSREYGLTGNTIYF
TRBJ2-7	TRBV6-6	TRBD1	.	TGTGCCAGCAGTTACTCGAGTACAGGGGGTGCCTACGAGCAGTACTTC	CASSYSSTGGAYEQYF
TRBJ2-1	TRBV5-1	TRBD2	.	TGCACCAGCAACACGGAAGGAGCGGGGGGATCCTACAATGAGCAGTTCTTC	CTSNTEGAGGSYNEQFF
TRBJ1-1	TRBV6-6	TRBD1	.	TGTGCCAGCAGTTACGGACAGGGTAGAACTGAAGCTTTCTTT	CASSYGQGRTEAFF
TRBJ1-1	TRBV12-5	.	.	TGTGCTAGTGGTCCAGTGAACACTGAAGCTTTCTTT	CASGPVNTEAFF
TRBJ2-5	TRBV5-1	.	.	TGCGCCAGCAGCTTGGCTGGAGACTATCGAGAGACCCAGTACTTC	CASSLAGDYRETQYF
TRBJ2-5	TRBV29-1	.	.	TGCAGCGTTGACTTAGTAGGGGGACAAGAGACCCAGTACTTC	CSVDLVGGQETQYF
TRBJ2-3	TRBV18	TRBD2	.	TGTGCCAGCTCACCTGGACTAGCGGCTACCGCAGATACGCAGTATTTT	CASSPGLAATADTQYF
TRBJ1-1	TRBV5-1	TRBD1	few	TGCGCCAGCAGCTTAGAGGGGGCGGGCACTGAAGCTTTCTTT	CASSLEGAGTEAFF
TRBJ2-3	TRBV7-3	TRBD2	.	TGTGCCAGCAGCTATGCGGGAGACCCAGATACGCAGTATTTT	CASSYAGDPDTQYF